This T cell receptor beta chain was identified in a study of blood T cell repertoires in COVID-19. Participant age was about 18 to 89 years, and participants resided in about two dozen US areas. Original methodology: Nucleated cell counts were estimated from reference gene primer amplification. The repertoire was sequenced with immunoSEQ multiplex PCR; TCRdb's copy has only in-frame clones and lacks some. The DNA gave D and trimming, while V, J and clone size come from that table. The sample records over 350,000 clones, approximately 89% being singletons. This sequence originates from a woman aged 40 to 50 who had been exposed to COVID-19. Sequencing used PBMCs or T cells enriched from blood (not recorded which).

CDR3 nucleotide sequence: TGTGCCAGTAGTACCGGGACAGGGACTCGCGATTCACCCCTCCACTTT. Its translation: CASSTGTGTRDSPLHF. This chain joins TRBV19 and TRBJ1-6; 9 bases fit TRBD1. Trimming cost V 4 bases and J 8 bases; bases outside gene matches: 9. Germline CDR1 is LNHDA and CDR2 is SQIVND (reference sequence). CDR3 size: 16 residues.